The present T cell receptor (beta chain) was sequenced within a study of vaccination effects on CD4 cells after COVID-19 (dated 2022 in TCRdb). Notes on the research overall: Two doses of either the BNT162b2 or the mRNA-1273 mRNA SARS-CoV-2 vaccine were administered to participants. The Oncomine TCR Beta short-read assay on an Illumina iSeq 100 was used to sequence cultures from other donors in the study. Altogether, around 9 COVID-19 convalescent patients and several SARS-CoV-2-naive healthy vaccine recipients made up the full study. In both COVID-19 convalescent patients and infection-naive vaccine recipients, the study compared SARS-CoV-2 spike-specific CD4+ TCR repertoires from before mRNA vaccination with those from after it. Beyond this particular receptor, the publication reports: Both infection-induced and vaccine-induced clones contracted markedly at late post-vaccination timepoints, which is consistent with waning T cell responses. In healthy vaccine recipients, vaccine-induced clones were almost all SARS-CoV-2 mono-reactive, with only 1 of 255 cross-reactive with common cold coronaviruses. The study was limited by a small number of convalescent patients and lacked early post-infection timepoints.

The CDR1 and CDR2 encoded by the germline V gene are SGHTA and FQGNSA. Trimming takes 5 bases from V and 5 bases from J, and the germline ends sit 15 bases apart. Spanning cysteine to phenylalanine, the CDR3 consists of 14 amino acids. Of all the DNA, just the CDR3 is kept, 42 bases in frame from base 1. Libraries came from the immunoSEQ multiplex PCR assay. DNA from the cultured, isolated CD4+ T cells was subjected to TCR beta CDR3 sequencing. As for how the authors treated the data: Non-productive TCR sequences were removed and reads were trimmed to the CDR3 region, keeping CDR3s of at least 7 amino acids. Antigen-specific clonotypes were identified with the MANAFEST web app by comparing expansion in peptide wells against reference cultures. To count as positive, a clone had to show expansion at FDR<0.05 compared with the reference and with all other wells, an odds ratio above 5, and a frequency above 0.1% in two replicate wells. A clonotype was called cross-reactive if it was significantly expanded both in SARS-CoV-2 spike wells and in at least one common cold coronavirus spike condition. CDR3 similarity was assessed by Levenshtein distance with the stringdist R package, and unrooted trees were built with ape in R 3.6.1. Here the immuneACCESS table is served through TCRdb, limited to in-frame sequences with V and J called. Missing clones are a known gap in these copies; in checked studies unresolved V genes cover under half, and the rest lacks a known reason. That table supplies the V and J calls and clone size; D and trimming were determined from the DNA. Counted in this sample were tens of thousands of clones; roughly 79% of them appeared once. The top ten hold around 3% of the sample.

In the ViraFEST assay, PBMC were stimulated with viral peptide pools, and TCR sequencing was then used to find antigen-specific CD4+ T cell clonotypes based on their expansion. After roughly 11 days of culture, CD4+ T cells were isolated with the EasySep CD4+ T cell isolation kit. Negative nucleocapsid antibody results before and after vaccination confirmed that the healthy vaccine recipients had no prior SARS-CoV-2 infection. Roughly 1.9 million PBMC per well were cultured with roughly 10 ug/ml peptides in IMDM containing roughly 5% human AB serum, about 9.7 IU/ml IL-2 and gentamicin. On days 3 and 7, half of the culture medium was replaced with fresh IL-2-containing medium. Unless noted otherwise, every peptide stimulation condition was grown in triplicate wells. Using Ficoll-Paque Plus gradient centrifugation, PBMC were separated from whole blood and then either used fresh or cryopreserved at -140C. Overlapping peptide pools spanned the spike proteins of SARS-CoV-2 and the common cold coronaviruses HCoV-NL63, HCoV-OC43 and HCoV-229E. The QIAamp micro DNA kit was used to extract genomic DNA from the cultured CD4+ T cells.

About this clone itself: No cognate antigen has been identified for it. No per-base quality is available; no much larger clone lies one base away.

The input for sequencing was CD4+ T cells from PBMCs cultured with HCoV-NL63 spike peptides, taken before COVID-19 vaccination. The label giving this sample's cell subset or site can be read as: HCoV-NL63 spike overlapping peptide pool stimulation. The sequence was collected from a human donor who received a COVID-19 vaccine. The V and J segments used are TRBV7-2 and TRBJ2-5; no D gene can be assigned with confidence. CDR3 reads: CASSRGSRHETQYF. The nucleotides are TGTGCCAGCAGCAGAGGCAGTAGGCATGAGACCCAGTACTTC.